The entry below describes one TCR beta chain. The target antigen is unknown. 13 Jbeta primers and 60 Vbeta primers were used for the PCR. Measured with immunoSEQ multiplex PCR; TCRdb has only the in-frame clones, and not every one. The table lists just over 150,000 clones, 80% to 90% of them singletons, with around 2% in the top ten. This record belongs to a study of cytomegalovirus exposure and HLA in healthy donors. The CDR3 extends over 16 amino acids. J lost 5 bases, V lost 2 bases, and 7 bases had no gene match. Germline CDR1 KGHSH, CDR2 LQKENI. Findings and caveats of the study: From TCR beta sequences, most subjects' HLA-A and HLA-B alleles were reportedly predicted accurately. The classifier was said to identify cytomegalovirus status with high specificity and sensitivity.

This clonotype was sampled from a man aged 18 to 30 in good health and CMV-seronegative. The sequenced material came from PBMCs. The J gene is TRBJ2-7, the V gene TRBV18, with 12 bases that match TRBD1. CDR3 sequence reads: CASSPVGQGAPDEQYF. For the CDR3, the DNA is TGTGCCAGCTCACCAGTGGGACAGGGGGCCCCGGACGAGCAGTACTTC.